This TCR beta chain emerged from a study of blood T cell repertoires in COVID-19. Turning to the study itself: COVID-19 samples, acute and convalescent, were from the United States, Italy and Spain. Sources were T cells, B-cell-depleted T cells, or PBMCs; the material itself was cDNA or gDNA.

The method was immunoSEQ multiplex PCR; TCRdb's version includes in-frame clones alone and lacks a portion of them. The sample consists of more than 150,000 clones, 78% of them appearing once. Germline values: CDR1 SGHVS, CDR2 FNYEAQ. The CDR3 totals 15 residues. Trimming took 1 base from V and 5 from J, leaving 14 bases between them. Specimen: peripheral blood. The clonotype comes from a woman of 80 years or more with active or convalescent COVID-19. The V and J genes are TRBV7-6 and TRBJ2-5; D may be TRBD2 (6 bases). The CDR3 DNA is TGTGCCAGCAGCTTAGGGCCGGGAGAATGGGAGACCCAGTACTTC. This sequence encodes CASSLGPGEWETQYF.